The 10 T cell receptor beta chains below all came from one sample that was sequenced in a study of T cell responses to AZD1222 COVID-19 vaccine. Here immunoSEQ multiplex PCR was the method, and the copy in TCRdb shows in-frame clones only, minus some. This table has about 140,000 clones, 70% to 90% appearing once. Sample: peripheral blood, taken 28 days after the second dose of the MenACWY control vaccine. The receptors come from an adult who received the MenACWY meningococcal vaccine as a control.

The rearrangement joins TRBV14 to TRBJ2-1, with TRBD2 identical over 7 bases. With V trimmed by 4 bases and J by 7 bases, 13 bases remained unmatched. Looked up from germline, CDR1 is SGHDN and CDR2 is FVKESK. The CDR3 contains 16 residues. The CDR3 bases are TGTGCCAGCAGCCCCGGGACGGGGGAGGGTAGGAATGAGCAGTTCTTC. Translation: CASSPGTGEGRNEQFF.

The chain combines TRBV5-6 with TRBJ2-5; D gene uncertain. The CDR3 spans 15 residues. CDR1 is SGHDT, CDR2 YYEEEE, per germline. The ends were cut back, 4 bases at V and 9 bases at J, with 22 bases in the middle. The CDR3 reads CASSGLNRLDQAQYF. DNA for the CDR3: TGTGCCAGCAGCGGCCTGAACAGACTGGATCAGGCCCAGTACTTC.

The chain links TRBV10-2 to TRBJ1-2, with D perhaps TRBD1 (5 bases). The CDR3 has 13 residues. Germline values: CDR1 WSHSY, CDR2 SAAADI. Between the trimmed V and J ends, which lost 7 bases and 7 bases, there was a span of 16 bases. The CDR3 DNA sequence: TGCGCCAGCATTCAGGGACGGTTGAGTGGCTACACCTTC. As protein: CASIQGRLSGYTF.

The rearrangement joins TRBV3-1 (or the pseudogene TRBV3-2) to TRBJ2-1; 11 nucleotides align to TRBD2. This CDR3 is built from 16 residues. Germline CDR1 LGHDT, CDR2 YNNKEL (reference sequence). With 5 bases clipped from V and 9 bases from J, the junction kept 12 bases outside the gene matches. The CDR3, as DNA: TGTGCCAGCAGCTCCCTAGCGGGGGGCGGCTCGGGTGAGCAGTTCTTC. Its translation is CASSSLAGGGSGEQFF.

The chain couples TRBV5-8 to TRBJ1-2, with a possible D match to TRBD1 (5 bases). Trimming left V 3 bases short and J 5 bases short, with 8 bases between. Germline-derived CDR1 and CDR2 are SGHTS and YDEGEE. The CDR3 has 12 amino acids. The CDR3 loop reads CASSWGGYGYTF. CDR3 DNA: TGTGCCAGCAGCTGGGGGGGGTATGGCTACACCTTC.

J is TRBJ2-7 and V is TRBV19; TRBD1 aligns across 7 bases. This CDR3 comprises 15 residues. Germline V gene sequence: CDR1 LNHDA, CDR2 SQIVND (reference sequence). The V segment lost 3 bases and the J segment 7 bases; nucleotides outside the gene matches: 12. DNA for the CDR3: TGTGCCAGTAGTATTGGACAGGTGAGGATTCGGGAGCAGTACTTC. This translates into CASSIGQVRIREQYF.

This chain joins TRBV16 and TRBJ2-5; D remains unclear. Germline values: CDR1 KGHSY, CDR2 FQNENV. The ends were cut back, 8 bases at V and 4 bases at J, with 8 bases in the middle. CDR3 size: 11 residues. The CDR3 DNA follows: TGTGCCAGCGGGGTCCGAGAGACCCAGTACTTC. Protein sequence: CASGVRETQYF.

The V call is TRBV5-1, the J call TRBJ1-6; D remains unclear. V was cut by 3 bases and J by 5 bases, with 12 bases left in between. Germline V gene sequence: CDR1 SGHRS, CDR2 YFSETQ. This CDR3 spans 15 amino acids. As DNA, the CDR3 is TGCGCCAGCAGCTCAAGGACCGGTAATAATTCACCCCTCCACTTT. The encoded protein is CASSSRTGNNSPLHF.

V gene TRBV2 combines with J gene TRBJ1-2; 8 bases match TRBD1. Germline CDR1 is SNHLY and CDR2 is FYNNEI. The CDR3 contains 20 residues. The trim removed 6 bases at V and 2 bases at J, leaving 23 bases unmatched. The CDR3 DNA follows: TGTGCCAGCAGAGGAATTCGAAGGGACAGGACTTCAGGGTCGAACTATGGCTACACCTTC. This codes for CASRGIRRDRTSGSNYGYTF.

This clone came up once. This chain uses TRBV7-9 with TRBJ1-4, with 8 bases lining up with TRBD1. After removal of 5 bases from V and 0 bases from J, the junction contained 11 bases not matched to a gene. From germline, CDR1 is SEHNR and CDR2 FQNEAQ (reference sequence). The CDR3 has 18 residues. The CDR3 DNA sequence: TGTGCCAGCAGCACCCCCCCAGGGGGCTTCGCAACTAATGAAAAACTGTTTTTT. Amino acid sequence: CASSTPPGGFATNEKLFF.